The 12 T cell receptor beta chains below come from one sample, sequenced in a study of CD8 T cells in ankylosing spondylitis. Study findings and constraints: Ankylosing spondylitis blood appeared to carry a characteristic TCR beta motif of roughly eight highly homologous variants.

Antigens for these TCRs are unknown. TCRdb reprocessed the 5' RACE reads with MiXCR, giving one entry per CDR3 protein. Of approximately 440,000 distinct CDR3 sequences in the sample, more than 15% were seen once. The sequenced material came from blood, either unsorted or a sorted T cell fraction (not recorded which). The source of these receptors is a male donor with ankylosing spondylitis.

The V call is TRBV12-3 or TRBV12-4, the J call TRBJ1-1; a weak D match, TRBD1 (6 bases). The CDR3 totals 14 residues. V lost 2 bases and J 3 bases, leaving 10 bases between the germline ends. The CDR3 loop is CASSLQGTDTEAFF. The CDR3 DNA sequence: TGTGCCAGCAGTTTACAGGGGACGGACACTGAAGCTTTCTTT.

The table lists this clonotype with a few counts. V is TRBV7-9 and J is TRBJ2-2, with a possible D match to TRBD2 (7 bases). The CDR3 totals 15 residues. V dropped 4 bases and J dropped 6 bases, with 15 bases sitting between them. Germline loops: CDR1 SEHNR, CDR2 FQNEAQ (reference sequence). Here the CDR3 reads CASSSRGGGPGELFF. CDR3 nucleotides: TGTGCCAGCAGCTCTAGAGGCGGGGGCCCCGGGGAGCTGTTTTTT.

The DNA of the CDR3 is TGTGCCGTACAAAACAAAGGGACTTACGAGCAGTACTTC. It is translated as CAVQNKGTYEQYF. The V gene is TRBV10-3, the J gene TRBJ2-7; the D gene is possibly TRBD2 (6 bases). Between the trimmed V and J ends, which lost 11 bases and 4 bases, there was a span of 18 bases. Per germline, CDR1 ENHRY and CDR2 SYGVKD. The CDR3 contains 13 residues.

This clonotype was found many times. This rearrangement joins TRBV20-1 to TRBJ2-7; maybe TRBD1 (6 bases). V dropped 6 bases and J dropped 2 bases, with 8 bases sitting between them. This CDR3 has 11 amino acids. Germline V CDR1 and CDR2: DFQATT, SNEGSKA (reference sequence). The CDR3, as DNA: TGCAGTGCCGGACAGACCTACGAGCAGTACTTC. Translation: CSAGQTYEQYF.

This clonotype has only a few counts. Here the CDR3 DNA reads TGTGCCAGCAGTTTGGGACAGGGGGAGGATGGCTACACCTTC. This sequence encodes CASSLGQGEDGYTF. The rearrangement joins TRBV12-3 or TRBV12-4 to TRBJ1-2; 11 bases fit TRBD1. This CDR3 is 14 amino acids long. J lost 6 bases, V lost 3 bases, and 3 bases had no gene match.

This clonotype was recorded at least ten times. The chain combines TRBV12-3 or TRBV12-4 with TRBJ2-7, with D perhaps TRBD1 (6 bases). The V end was cut by 8 bases, the J end by 4 bases, with 15 bases between. This CDR3 spans 13 amino acids. The CDR3: CASLKTGTYEQYF. CDR3 nucleotides: TGTGCCAGCCTTAAGACAGGAACGTACGAGCAGTACTTC.

A few counts support this clonotype. The genes are TRBV10-3 and TRBJ1-1, with TRBD1 as a possible D gene (6 bases). CDR3 length equals 13 residues. Between the trimmed V and J ends, which lost 6 bases and 1 base, there was a span of 9 bases. Germline V gives CDR1 ENHRY, CDR2 SYGVKD. Here the CDR3 DNA reads TGTGCCATCAGAAGGGGGGAGAACACTGAAGCTTTCTTT. This gives the protein CAIRRGENTEAFF.

This clonotype was observed a handful of times. V usage is TRBV2 and J usage is TRBJ2-7, with D tentatively TRBD1 (6 bases). Germline V CDR1 and CDR2: SNHLY, FYNNEI. Between the trimmed V and J ends, which lost 4 bases and 0 bases, there was a span of 7 bases. This CDR3 is built from 13 residues. CDR3 DNA sequence: TGTGCCAGCAGTGCAGGGGTCTCCTACGAGCAGTACTTC. Its protein product is CASSAGVSYEQYF.

This clonotype was counted between two and nine times. This rearrangement joins TRBV6-1 to TRBJ1-1; 10 bases map to TRBD1. The CDR3 has 15 amino acids. CDR1 and CDR2 from the germline V gene are MNHNS and SASEGT. The V segment lost 6 bases and the J segment 3 bases; nucleotides outside the gene matches: 7. The CDR3 reads CASRDRGIVDTEAFF. In DNA, the CDR3 is TGTGCCAGCAGGGACAGGGGGATTGTAGACACTGAAGCTTTCTTT.

This clonotype was observed a handful of times. The chain recombines TRBV28 with TRBJ1-5, with TRBD1 identical over 7 bases. The CDR3 runs to 14 residues. CDR1 is MDHEN and CDR2 is SYDVKM in the germline V gene. V gave up 6 bases and J gave up 4 bases; unmatched junction bases: 6. The CDR3 loop reads CASSPRGLNQPQHF. CDR3 nucleotides: TGTGCCAGCAGCCCGAGGGGGCTAAATCAGCCCCAGCATTTT.

This clonotype has ten or more counts. The chain uses TRBV5-1 and TRBJ1-1; 8 bases line up with TRBD1. CDR1 and CDR2 (germline): SGHRS, YFSETQ. J was trimmed by 0 bases and V by 4 bases; bases with no gene match: 11. The CDR3 consists of 17 residues. DNA for the CDR3: TGCGCCAGCAGCGCGGCAGCACCAGGGGGCCTGAACACTGAAGCTTTCTTT. The encoded protein is CASSAAAPGGLNTEAFF.

V is TRBV4-2 and J is TRBJ2-6, with D possibly matching TRBD2 (6 bases). The germline V and J ends were trimmed by 4 bases and 0 bases, with 16 bases remaining between them. CDR3 length equals 18 residues. Germline V gene lookup returns CDR1 LGHNA and CDR2 YNFKEQ. The DNA for the CDR3 is TGTGCCAGCAGCCCCCGCGCGGGGCGGGACTCTGGGGCCAACGTCCTGACTTTC. Amino acids: CASSPRAGRDSGANVLTF.